This T cell receptor (beta chain) was obtained from a study of T cell clones after liver transplantation. The assay was immunoSEQ multiplex PCR, and TCRdb's table has in-frame clones only and misses some. The repertoire holds 9,000 to 9,500 clones, with 60% to 80% as singletons. Germline V CDR1 and CDR2: MNHNS, SASEGT. The CDR3 sequence is 10 residues long. The V and J ends lost 9 bases and 6 bases respectively, with 6 bases between them. This clonotype was obtained from a human patient who received a liver transplant. A subset of T cells may come from the graft donor. The sequences come from CD8+ T cells from blood, collected at the 22-month timepoint. The chain combines TRBV6-1 with TRBJ2-1; no clear D gene. The CDR3, as DNA: TGTGCCAGTTCGATCAATGAGCAGTTCTTC. Amino acids: CASSINEQFF.